These 13 T cell receptor beta chains were all obtained from the same sample, sequenced in a study of T cell repertoires in cytomegalovirus infection. TCRdb independently ran MiXCR on the reads; one entry per CDR3 protein. The data show about 530,000 distinct CDR3 sequences, about 25% seen once. The sample consisted of PBMCs. The receptors come from a human donor in good health (CMV status not recorded). Some clones in this sample may be carry-over from other donors' samples.

The CDR3, as DNA: TGTGCCAGCAGTTTCGGTGGGGGGGCGGCCGAGCAGTACGTC. This codes for CASSFGGGAAEQYV. The V and J genes are TRBV6-6 and TRBJ2-7, with D possibly TRBD2 on 7 matching bases. The V end was cut by 4 bases, the J end by 6 bases, with 16 bases between. The germline gives CDR1 MNHNY, CDR2 SVGAGI (reference sequence). CDR3 length equals 14 residues.

In this sample, this clonotype turned up many times. This rearrangement joins TRBV4-1 to TRBJ2-6; D might be TRBD2 (6 bases). The germline gives CDR1 MGHRA, CDR2 YSYEKL. The CDR3 has 18 amino acids. Trimming cost V 5 bases and J 3 bases, with 20 bases left between them. The CDR3 loop reads CASSSPQTRRFGANVLTF. CDR3 nucleotide sequence: TGCGCCAGCAGCTCACCCCAGACTAGGCGATTTGGGGCCAACGTCCTGACTTTC.

The gene calls are TRBV19 and TRBJ2-1; no clear D. Trimming cost V 0 bases and J 10 bases, with 7 bases left between them. Germline V gene data show CDR1 as LNHDA and CDR2 as SQIVND (reference sequence). This CDR3 spans 12 amino acids. CDR3 nucleotide sequence: TGTGCCAGTAGTATAGATAAAGGAGAGCAGTTCTTC. Amino acids: CASSIDKGEQFF. The entire variable domain, with the rest obtained from reference TRBV19 and TRBJ2-1, is as follows: DGGITQSPKYLFRKEGQNVTLSCEQNLNHDAMYWYRQDPGQGLRLIYYSQIVNDFQKGDIAEGYSVSREKKESFPLTVTSAQKNPTAFYLCASSIDKGEQFFGPGTRLTVL.

The gene calls are TRBV19 and TRBJ2-1; D not resolved. V was pared by 5 bases and J by 0 bases, with 11 bases between. The CDR3 extends over 15 amino acids. Germline values: CDR1 LNHDA, CDR2 SQIVND (reference sequence). In nucleotides, the CDR3 is TGTGCCAGTAGTTTTCTCATCAGCTCCTACAATGAGCAGTTCTTC. Protein product: CASSFLISSYNEQFF.

This clonotype showed up just a few times. The chain couples TRBV12-3 or TRBV12-4 to TRBJ1-1; TRBD1 might be the D (5 bases). V was trimmed by 7 bases and J by 8 bases, leaving 17 bases between them. The CDR3 contains 13 residues. The CDR3 DNA follows: TGTGCCAGCAACCCCCATAGGGGCCGCGAAGCTTTCTTT. Amino acid sequence: CASNPHRGREAFF.

A few counts support this clonotype. This rearrangement joins TRBV7-9 to TRBJ2-2; perhaps TRBD2 as D (6 bases). Germline-derived CDR1 and CDR2 are SEHNR and FQNEAQ (reference sequence). V was clipped by 0 bases and J by 5 bases, with 16 bases between them. The CDR3 covers 17 residues. The CDR3 region is CASSLAWRERSTGELFF. The CDR3 region has the DNA TGTGCCAGCAGCTTAGCTTGGAGGGAAAGAAGTACCGGGGAGCTGTTTTTT.

This clonotype was observed a few times. The genes are TRBV4-1 and TRBJ2-3; 14 bases map to TRBD2. Germline V gene lookup returns CDR1 MGHRA and CDR2 YSYEKL. CDR3 length: 18 amino acids. With V trimmed by 3 bases and J by 1 base, 6 bases remained unmatched. This CDR3 is CASSQTSGRALGTDTQYF. CDR3 nucleotides: TGCGCCAGCAGCCAGACTAGCGGGAGGGCCCTCGGCACAGATACGCAGTATTTT.

Only a few counts were recorded for this clonotype. This chain links TRBV29-1 with TRBJ1-1; perhaps TRBD1 as D (5 bases). Germline values: CDR1 SQVTM, CDR2 ANQGSEA. Trimming left V 4 bases short and J 4 bases short, with 19 bases between. CDR3 length equals 15 residues. The chain's CDR3 is CSVVLGHRFGTEAFF. The CDR3 region has the DNA TGCAGCGTTGTACTCGGACACCGGTTCGGCACTGAAGCTTTCTTT.

The chain links TRBV24-1 to TRBJ2-5, with TRBD2 matching over 8 bases. The junction had 10 bases not matched to a gene; V was cut back by 2 bases and J by 3 bases. Germline V gene lookup returns CDR1 KGHDR and CDR2 SFDVKD. The CDR3 runs to 17 residues. CDR3 protein: CATSDSPGLGTEETQYF. The CDR3, as DNA: TGTGCCACCAGTGATTCGCCGGGACTAGGAACCGAAGAGACCCAGTACTTC.

The genes are TRBV7-2 and TRBJ2-3, with D possibly being TRBD1 (6 bases). The CDR3 is made up of 15 amino acids. Between the trimmed V and J ends, which lost 1 base and 5 bases, there was a span of 13 bases. Germline V gene lookup returns CDR1 SGHTA and CDR2 FQGNSA. CDR3: CASSLGPPGQDTQYF. The CDR3 coding sequence is TGTGCCAGCAGCTTAGGGCCCCCGGGACAAGATACGCAGTATTTT.

This clonotype occurred a few times. V gene TRBV27 combines with J gene TRBJ1-5; TRBD1 aligns across 7 bases. Germline CDR1 reads MNHEY; CDR2 reads SMNVEV (reference sequence). V lost 6 bases to trimming and J lost 6 bases; unmatched junction nucleotides: 8. This CDR3 is 14 amino acids long. The CDR3 reads CASSRTGNGQPQHF. The CDR3 bases are TGTGCCAGCAGCCGGACAGGCAATGGTCAGCCCCAGCATTTT.

In its sample, this clonotype was seen many times. The V gene is TRBV12-3 or TRBV12-4, the J gene TRBJ1-1; 8 bases match TRBD1. With V trimmed by 3 bases and J by 6 bases, 9 bases remained unmatched. This CDR3 has 15 amino acids. CDR3 coding DNA: TGTGCCAGCAGTTTTAACCCGGACAGGGTGCCTGAAGCTTTCTTT. Translating it yields CASSFNPDRVPEAFF.

This clonotype was observed a few times. V and J are TRBV11-3 and TRBJ2-1; 8 positions agree with TRBD1. V trimming: 3 bases; J trimming: 5 bases; junction bases outside the gene matches: 9. Germline CDR1 reads SGHNT; CDR2 reads YENEEA. The CDR3 runs to 16 residues. Here the CDR3 reads CASSLRTGRQDNEQFF. CDR3 in DNA: TGTGCCAGCAGCTTGAGGACAGGGCGTCAGGACAATGAGCAGTTCTTC.